Here is one T cell receptor (beta chain) with its context. Its antigen specificity is not known. Base qualities are missing; no much larger clone stands one base away. The sample comes from a study of cytomegalovirus exposure and HLA in healthy donors (dated by TCRdb to between 2016 and 2019). Notes on the research overall: According to a later analysis, one platform produced both the roughly 110 validation repertoires and the 720 or so repertoires of the first cohort. The study aimed to test whether signatures of past pathogen exposure could be identified by cataloging public T cell receptors. Along with the approximately 700-subject first cohort, a separate validation cohort of over 90 different subjects was used. High-throughput TCR immunosequencing, statistical association of individual TCRs with disease status, and machine learning were combined to predict cytomegalovirus infection status. Broader findings and caveats from the paper: In vitro tests confirmed that a few of the cytomegalovirus-associated TCR beta chains recognize cytomegalovirus antigens. Most TCR sequences were seen in very few donors, while some public TCRs were found in many individuals. A later analysis found that TCRs clustered in the first cohort also tended to co-occur in the 110 or so validation repertoires, with more than 90% of cluster scores above 0. It was suggested by the authors that the approach could potentially be generalized to other disease states and immunological phenotypes. All 110 or so repertoires were used to score co-occurrence in the validation cohort in a later analysis, because that analysis had no HLA typing for the cohort. The study listed around 160 TCR beta chains as associated with cytomegalovirus. The classifier was reported to diagnose cytomegalovirus status with high specificity and sensitivity in both the original and validation cohorts.

The library was produced with the immunoSEQ multiplex PCR assay. The study's own analysis went as follows. A statistical classification framework was developed to diagnose cytomegalovirus status using the catalog of TCR beta chain sequences. As stored in TCRdb, this immuneACCESS dataset retains in-frame rearrangements with V and J assigned. A fraction of the clones does not appear; measured against another copy, unresolved V genes explain less than half of the discrepancy, and the remainder lacks a known reason. From that table come the V and J calls and clone size; the DNA was used to work out D and trimming. Counted in this sample were about 360,000 clones; 75% to 90% of them appeared once. The leading ten clones occupy approximately 0.86% of the sample. Donors formed part of the validation cohort, which comprised some 120 subjects and was distinct from the first cohort of under 850 subjects.

For CDR1 and CDR2, the germline V gene lists MNHNS and SASEGT. CDR3 length: 12 amino acids, cysteine to phenylalanine. Kept here is only the CDR3 DNA, which spans 36 bases and is read in frame from base 1. Germline trimming: 5 bases from V, 10 bases from J; junction bases outside gene matches: 5. The receptor comes from a woman aged 18-29 years in good health and CMV-seronegative. The specimen sequenced was PBMCs. Here the chain combines TRBV6-1 and TRBJ2-1; 7 central nucleotides agree with TRBD2. This receptor carries the CDR3 CASSFTAGEQFF. The nucleotide sequence reads TGTGCCAGCAGTTTCACAGCGGGAGAGCAGTTCTTC.